These 5 T cell receptor beta chains share one sample of origin, sequenced in a study of PD-1 blockade in classical Hodgkin lymphoma (dated by TCRdb to 2018 to 2020). Receptors were amplified or captured by the immunoSEQ multiplex PCR assay. Drawn from immuneACCESS, this table holds only the in-frame rearrangements with V and J called that TCRdb kept. Clones are partly lost; checked studies trace under half to an unresolved V gene and leave the rest unexplained. The table for this sample lists approximately 46,000 clones; about three quarters of them were counted only once. Of the sample, approximately 10% falls within the top ten clones. The sample's time point label, in plain terms: cycle 1 day 1 (C1D1), immediately before nivolumab initiation. Relapse after autologous stem cell transplantation had occurred in all trial patients, and cohorts A, B and C were distinguished by prior brentuximab vedotin exposure.

The sequencing here drew on peripheral blood mononuclear cells (PBMCs), taken at baseline. These receptors were collected from a human donor with classical Hodgkin lymphoma.

On this clone itself: The DNA is left out, because the CDR3 cannot be placed on it with certainty; the CDR3 is given as TCRdb lists it. This CDR3 reads CASSQSFRARGGLQPQHF. This chain joins TRBV23-1 and TRBJ1-5. TRBV23-1 qualifies as an ORF whose function is uncertain. The CDR3 region is 18 residues in length, termini included.

This chain uses TRBV19 with TRBJ1-6; 9 nucleotides match TRBD1. The CDR3 sequence is 15 residues long. Trimming took 8 bases from V and 5 from J; bases not matched to a gene: 7. The germline gives CDR1 LNHDA, CDR2 SQIVND (reference sequence). The CDR3 loop reads CASSRDREDNSPLHF. The CDR3 DNA is TGTGCCAGTTCCAGGGACAGGGAAGATAATTCACCCCTCCACTTT.

A single count supports this clone. V and J are TRBV18 and TRBJ2-1; D is uncertain. Germline V gives CDR1 KGHSH, CDR2 LQKENI. CDR3 length: 15 residues. The V end lost 2 bases, the J end lost 7 bases, and 15 bases lay between the germline ends. The CDR3 sequence: CASSPGEVGSNEQFF. The CDR3 coding sequence is TGTGCCAGCTCACCAGGGGAAGTAGGGTCGAATGAGCAGTTCTTC.

The V call is TRBV27, the J call TRBJ2-7; D remains ambiguous. Germline V CDR1 and CDR2: MNHEY, SMNVEV (reference sequence). This CDR3 is 14 amino acids long. V lost 5 bases, J lost 2 bases, and 13 bases lay in between. CDR3 amino acids: CASSIGSATYEQYF. The CDR3 DNA is TGTGCCAGCAGTATTGGGTCAGCCACCTACGAGCAGTACTTC.

The chain is built from TRBV5-8 and TRBJ2-7; D possibly corresponds to TRBD2 (7 bases). In germline, CDR1 is SGHTS, CDR2 YDEGEE. V lost 2 bases, J lost 0 bases, and 12 bases lay in between. The CDR3 extends over 15 amino acids. This CDR3 reads CASSFMRGLSYEQYF. The CDR3 DNA reads TGTGCCAGCAGCTTCATGCGGGGGCTCTCCTACGAGCAGTACTTC.